Shown below are 27 T cell receptor beta chains from a single sample sequenced in a study of cytomegalovirus exposure and HLA in healthy donors. Measured with immunoSEQ multiplex PCR; TCRdb has only the in-frame clones, and not every one. The profile shows more than 90,000 clones, more than 75% of them singletons. The sequencing sample was made of PBMCs. Receptor source: a man younger than 35 in good health and CMV-seronegative.

The chain employs TRBV25-1 and TRBJ2-2; D is possibly TRBD1 (6 bases). V was cut by 2 bases and J by 1 base, with 8 bases left in between. The length of the CDR3 is 15 residues. Germline values: CDR1 MGHDK, CDR2 SYGVNS. The CDR3: CASSEGRGNTGELFF. As DNA, the CDR3 is TGTGCCAGCAGTGAAGGCAGGGGGAACACCGGGGAGCTGTTTTTT.

The chain uses TRBV30 and TRBJ2-3; 8 bases line up with TRBD2. The trim removed 1 base at V and 2 bases at J, leaving 5 bases unmatched. Germline loops: CDR1 GTSNPN, CDR2 SVGIG (reference sequence). CDR3 length: 15 amino acids. Here the CDR3 reads CAWSALAGSTDTQYF. The CDR3 bases are TGTGCCTGGAGTGCCCTAGCGGGTTCCACAGATACGCAGTATTTT. Full variable domain (outside the CDR3, taken from reference TRBV30 and TRBJ2-3): SQTIHQWPATLVQPVGSPLSLECTVEGTSNPNLYWYRQAAGRGLQLLFYSVGIGQISSEVPQNLSASRPQDRQFILSSKKLLLSDSGFYLCAWSALAGSTDTQYFGPGTRLTVL.

This chain links TRBV5-1 with TRBJ1-3; 12 positions agree with TRBD1. Unmatched junction bases numbered 5, after V lost 5 bases and J lost 2 bases. CDR1 and CDR2 (germline): SGHRS, YFSETQ. The CDR3 has 16 residues. CDR3 sequence (DNA): TGCGCCAGCAGTCCGGGGGACAGGGGGCCTGGAAACACCATATATTTT. Amino acid sequence: CASSPGDRGPGNTIYF.

The genes are TRBV5-1 and TRBJ2-7; TRBD1 is a possible D gene (6 bases). The germline V gene has CDR1 SGHRS and CDR2 YFSETQ. The CDR3 totals 13 residues. Trimming removed 4 bases from V and 4 bases from J, with 12 bases in between. CDR3 DNA: TGCGCCAGCAGCCGCGAACAGGGTTACGAGCAGTACTTC. Its protein product is CASSREQGYEQYF.

The gene calls are TRBV27 and TRBJ2-3, with TRBD1 matching 9 bases. Germline V gene lookup returns CDR1 MNHEY and CDR2 SMNVEV (reference sequence). V lost 5 bases to trimming and J lost 3 bases; unmatched junction nucleotides: 6. The CDR3 sequence is 15 residues long. CDR3 in amino acids: CASSPRDRVTDTQYF. The CDR3 nucleotides read TGTGCCAGCAGTCCTAGGGACAGGGTGACAGATACGCAGTATTTT.

The chain recombines TRBV18 with TRBJ2-3; no firm D call. Germline CDR1 reads KGHSH; CDR2 reads LQKENI. CDR3 size: 15 residues. Trimming removed 6 bases from V and 0 bases from J, with 13 bases in between. The CDR3 region has the DNA TGTGCCAGCTCGCAAAGGCAGGTTAGCACAGATACGCAGTATTTT. It specifies CASSQRQVSTDTQYF.

V and J are TRBV5-4 and TRBJ2-2; 8 bases match TRBD1. V lost 4 bases and J lost 5; bases outside the gene matches: 4. Germline CDR1 SGHNT, CDR2 YYREEE (reference sequence). The CDR3 is made up of 14 amino acids. CDR3 DNA sequence: TGTGCCAGCAGCAAGTGGACAGGGACCGGGGAGCTGTTTTTT. This gives the protein CASSKWTGTGELFF.

The genes are TRBV6-5 and TRBJ2-2; possible D gene TRBD1, 6 bases. Trimming took off 5 bases at V and 7 bases at J, with 14 bases between the two ends. The CDR3 sequence is 14 residues long. CDR1 is MNHEY, CDR2 SVGAGI, per germline. The CDR3 DNA follows: TGTGCCAGCAGTCCCGGGACAAAAGGCGGGGAGCTGTTTTTT. Protein product: CASSPGTKGGELFF.

The J gene is TRBJ2-3, the V gene TRBV29-1; 7 bases align to TRBD1. Germline assignment: CDR1 SQVTM and CDR2 ANQGSEA. CDR3 length: 16 amino acids. V was pared by 3 bases and J by 1 base, with 10 bases of the junction left unmatched. DNA for the CDR3: TGCAGCGTTGAGAGGGTAGGAGGACAGGGCACAGATACGCAGTATTTT. Translated, it gives CSVERVGGQGTDTQYF.

This sequence joins TRBV30 and TRBJ1-4; 10 bases match TRBD1. V was clipped by 4 bases and J by 5 bases; unmatched bases: 7. The germline V gene has CDR1 GTSNPN and CDR2 SVGIG (reference sequence). The CDR3 extends over 15 amino acids. CDR3 loop: CAWTAMGQGNEKLFF. The CDR3 DNA is TGTGCCTGGACTGCGATGGGACAGGGGAATGAAAAACTGTTTTTT.

This chain joins TRBV5-1 and TRBJ2-1; TRBD2 matches at 9 bases. V lost 0 bases and J lost 9; bases outside the gene matches: 7. Per germline, CDR1 SGHRS and CDR2 YFSETQ. The CDR3 length is 15 residues. The CDR3: CASSLDRGGGGEQFF. The CDR3 DNA sequence: TGCGCCAGCAGCTTGGACAGGGGCGGGGGGGGTGAGCAGTTCTTC.

This clone was found a few times. J is TRBJ1-5 and V is TRBV19; maybe TRBD1 (6 bases). The CDR3 totals 13 residues. Germline V gene data show CDR1 as LNHDA and CDR2 as SQIVND (reference sequence). The ends were cut back, 3 bases at V and 4 bases at J, with 7 bases in the middle. CDR3 in DNA: TGTGCCAGTAGTATTACAGGGAATCAGCCCCAGCATTTT. Translating it yields CASSITGNQPQHF.

The V and J genes are TRBV30 and TRBJ2-2, with a weak D call TRBD2 (5 bases). Germline CDR1 is GTSNPN and CDR2 is SVGIG (reference sequence). The CDR3 covers 14 residues. The V end lost 4 bases, the J end lost 2 bases, and 11 bases lay between the germline ends. CDR3 nucleotides: TGTGCCTGGAAGGTGGGAGAAAACACCGGGGAGCTGTTTTTT. As protein: CAWKVGENTGELFF.

The chain combines TRBV11-3 with TRBJ2-1; D not resolved. The V end was cut by 2 bases, the J end by 1 base, with 9 bases between. Per germline, CDR1 SGHNT and CDR2 YENEEA. This CDR3 has 15 residues. The CDR3 region is CASSLTAVSYNEQFF. The CDR3 DNA is TGTGCCAGCAGCTTAACCGCGGTATCCTACAATGAGCAGTTCTTC.

The chain couples TRBV4-1 to TRBJ2-7; possibly TRBD2 for D (7 bases). V lost 0 bases and J lost 6, with 18 bases in between. Per the germline V gene, CDR1 is MGHRA and CDR2 is YSYEKL. CDR3 length: 16 residues. CDR3 sequence (DNA): TGCGCCAGCAGCCAAGATAGGGGGACTACCCCTGTCGAGCAGTACTTC. It translates to CASSQDRGTTPVEQYF.

This chain joins TRBV5-4 and TRBJ2-1, with 14 bases lining up with TRBD2. V shed 1 base and J 6 bases; nucleotides not matched to a gene: 9. This CDR3 has 18 residues. Germline V CDR1 and CDR2: SGHNT, YYREEE (reference sequence). CDR3 region: CASSLKLGTSGSGNEQFF. CDR3 DNA sequence: TGTGCCAGCAGCTTGAAGTTAGGGACTAGCGGGAGTGGCAATGAGCAGTTCTTC.

The chain is built from TRBV9 and TRBJ2-7; TRBD2 matches at 8 bases. The CDR3 loop spans 17 amino acids. The ends lost 0 bases at V and 4 bases at J; junction bases unmatched: 12. Germline CDR1 SGDLS, CDR2 YYNGEE. The CDR3 coding sequence is TGTGCCAGCAGCGTAGATGGTCCGGGAGGGGTAGCGTACGAGCAGTACTTC. This codes for CASSVDGPGGVAYEQYF.

This clone occurred a few times. The rearrangement uses TRBV5-6 and TRBJ1-1; D may be TRBD1 (6 bases). CDR1 is SGHDT, CDR2 YYEEEE, per germline. Trimming left V 3 bases short and J 1 base short, with 13 bases between. CDR3 length equals 15 residues. The CDR3 region has the DNA TGTGCCAGCAGCTGGGGGGGCGGTTCGAACACTGAAGCTTTCTTT. As protein: CASSWGGGSNTEAFF.

Written as DNA, the CDR3 is TGTGCCAGCAGTTACAAAGCCACCTCCTATGGCTACACCTTC. It is translated as CASSYKATSYGYTF. The chain recombines TRBV6-5 with TRBJ1-2; D is ambiguous. V lost 2 bases, J lost 4 bases, and 11 bases lay in between. This CDR3 contains 14 residues. Germline V gene data show CDR1 as MNHEY and CDR2 as SVGAGI.

This sequence joins TRBV7-9 and TRBJ2-5; tentative D call: TRBD1 (6 bases). This CDR3 spans 14 amino acids. Germline lookup yields CDR1 SEHNR and CDR2 FQNEAQ (reference sequence). Trimming pared 2 bases from V and 0 bases from J, leaving 7 bases between. The CDR3 DNA follows: TGTGCCAGCAGCTTAACAGGGAACCAAGAGACCCAGTACTTC. This sequence encodes CASSLTGNQETQYF.

The J gene is TRBJ2-7, the V gene TRBV7-9, with 7 bases that match TRBD2. Unmatched junction bases numbered 8, after V lost 2 bases and J lost 7 bases. The CDR3 is 14 residues long. CDR1 and CDR2 from the germline V gene are SEHNR and FQNEAQ (reference sequence). The CDR3 sequence is CASSLPSGMEEQYF. For the CDR3, the DNA is TGTGCCAGCAGCTTACCTAGCGGCATGGAGGAGCAGTACTTC.

With regard to this clone: Germline is not matched at one junction end, which may reflect a read error. The rearrangement joins TRBV7-7 to TRBJ2-1; TRBD2 matches 7 bases. Germline CDR1 and CDR2: SSHAT and FNYEAQ (reference sequence). This CDR3 has 15 amino acids. The CDR3 sequence is CASSREGTTYDEQFF. The CDR3 DNA reads TGTGCTAGCAGCCGTGAGGGGACTACCTACGATGAGCAGTTCTTC.

This chain uses TRBV5-4 with TRBJ1-1; tentative D call: TRBD1 (5 bases). Trimming took off 2 bases at V and 11 bases at J, with 16 bases between the two ends. The CDR3 sequence is 13 residues long. CDR1 SGHNT and CDR2 YYREEE come from the germline V gene (reference sequence). CDR3 sequence: CASSFYGGPTAFF. The CDR3 DNA reads as TGTGCCAGCAGCTTTTACGGGGGACCTACGGCTTTCTTT.

This clone was seen only a few times. The genes are TRBV29-1 and TRBJ1-4; 8 bases map to TRBD1. The CDR3 has 14 residues. Germline values: CDR1 SQVTM, CDR2 ANQGSEA. Unmatched junction bases numbered 10, after V lost 5 bases and J lost 8 bases. CDR3 loop: CSVSTRTGREKLFF. CDR3 coding DNA: TGCAGCGTTTCGACCCGGACAGGGCGGGAAAAACTGTTTTTT.

V usage is TRBV5-6 and J usage is TRBJ2-7, with a tentative D call TRBD2 (7 bases). Germline CDR1 and CDR2: SGHDT and YYEEEE. Trimming took 7 bases from V and 4 from J, leaving 21 bases between them. The CDR3 runs to 15 residues. The CDR3 region is CASRGRGAPLYEQYF. CDR3 DNA: TGTGCCAGCCGGGGGAGGGGGGCTCCTTTGTACGAGCAGTACTTC.

To note about this clone: In the same sample, other DNA sequences code for this CDR3. V and J are TRBV5-1 and TRBJ2-3; unclear D gene. Germline-derived CDR1 and CDR2 are SGHRS and YFSETQ. V lost 0 bases and J 3 bases, leaving 8 bases between the germline ends. This CDR3 is 14 amino acids long. The CDR3 region has the DNA TGCGCCAGCAGCTTGGTGGCAGGAACAGATACGCAGTATTTT. Translation gives CASSLVAGTDTQYF. The entire variable domain, with the rest obtained from reference TRBV5-1 and TRBJ2-3, is as follows: KAGVTQTPRYLIKTRGQQVTLSCSPISGHRSVSWYQQTPGQGLQFLFEYFSETQRNKGNFPGRFSGRQFSNSRSEMNVSTLELGDSALYLCASSLVAGTDTQYFGPGTRLTVL.

This clone was recorded a few times. The chain combines TRBV30 with TRBJ2-7; 8 nucleotides align to TRBD2. Per germline, CDR1 GTSNPN and CDR2 SVGIG (reference sequence). J gave up 2 bases and V 1 base, and 10 bases lay outside the gene matches. The CDR3 covers 16 residues. The CDR3 region is CAWSGYITSGTYEQYF. For the CDR3, the DNA is TGTGCCTGGAGTGGATACATAACTAGCGGTACCTACGAGCAGTACTTC.